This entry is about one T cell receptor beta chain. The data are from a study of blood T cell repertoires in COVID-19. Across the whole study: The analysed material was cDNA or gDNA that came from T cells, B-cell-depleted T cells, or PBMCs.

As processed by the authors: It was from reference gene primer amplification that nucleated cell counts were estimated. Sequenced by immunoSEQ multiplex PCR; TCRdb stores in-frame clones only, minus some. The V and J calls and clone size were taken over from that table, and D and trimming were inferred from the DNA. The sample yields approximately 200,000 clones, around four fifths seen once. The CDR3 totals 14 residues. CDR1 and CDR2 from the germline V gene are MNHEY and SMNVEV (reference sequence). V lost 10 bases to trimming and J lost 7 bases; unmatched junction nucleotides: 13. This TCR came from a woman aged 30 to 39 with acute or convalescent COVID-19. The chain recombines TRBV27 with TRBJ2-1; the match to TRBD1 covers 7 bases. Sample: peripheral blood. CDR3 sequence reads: CATNDPGQRNEQFF. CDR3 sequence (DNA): TGTGCCACCAATGACCCGGGACAGCGTAATGAGCAGTTCTTC.